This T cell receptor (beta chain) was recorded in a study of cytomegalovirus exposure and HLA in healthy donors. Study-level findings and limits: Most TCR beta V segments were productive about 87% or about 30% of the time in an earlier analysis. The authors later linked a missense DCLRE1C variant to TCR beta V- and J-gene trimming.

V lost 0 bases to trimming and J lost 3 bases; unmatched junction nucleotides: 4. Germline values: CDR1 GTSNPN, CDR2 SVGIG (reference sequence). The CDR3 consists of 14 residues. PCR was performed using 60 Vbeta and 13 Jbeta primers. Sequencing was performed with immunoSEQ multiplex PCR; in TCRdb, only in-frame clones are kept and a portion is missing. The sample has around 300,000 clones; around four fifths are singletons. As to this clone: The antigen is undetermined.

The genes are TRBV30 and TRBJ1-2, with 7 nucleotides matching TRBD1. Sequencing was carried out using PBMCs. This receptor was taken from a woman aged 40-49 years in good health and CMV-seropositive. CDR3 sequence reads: CAWSVKGADYGYTF. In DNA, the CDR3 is TGTGCCTGGAGTGTAAAGGGGGCGGACTATGGCTACACCTTC.